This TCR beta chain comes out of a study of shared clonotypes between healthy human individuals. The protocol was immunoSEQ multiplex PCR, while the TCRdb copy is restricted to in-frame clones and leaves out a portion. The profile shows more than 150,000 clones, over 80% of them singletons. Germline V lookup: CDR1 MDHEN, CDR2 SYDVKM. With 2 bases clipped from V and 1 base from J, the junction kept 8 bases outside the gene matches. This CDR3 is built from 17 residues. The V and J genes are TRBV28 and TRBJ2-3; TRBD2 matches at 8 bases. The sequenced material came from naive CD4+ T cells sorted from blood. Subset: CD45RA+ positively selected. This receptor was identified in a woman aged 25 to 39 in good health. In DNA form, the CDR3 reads TGTGCCAGCAGTTTAACAGCGGGAGTTTTCGGCACAGATACGCAGTATTTT. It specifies CASSLTAGVFGTDTQYF.